This T cell receptor beta chain derives from a study of monozygotic twins with cystic fibrosis. Whole-study findings and limits: Low clonality (median roughly 0.009) suggested a mostly naive repertoire. No link emerged between shared CDR3 counts and age, concordance or severity.

The data were produced by immunoSEQ multiplex PCR, yet TCRdb's version contains in-frame clones alone and is incomplete. Seen here are around 23,000 clones, about 91% observed once, and the top ten hold approximately 0.28%. Remarks on this clone: The antigen remains unidentified.

Trimming removed 4 bases from V and 7 bases from J; junction bases left unmatched: 3. The CDR3 has 12 amino acids. Looked up from germline, CDR1 is SEHNR and CDR2 is FQNEAQ (reference sequence). This TCR derives from a girl under 10 years old with cystic fibrosis. Sequencing was carried out using blood. V usage is TRBV7-9 and J usage is TRBJ1-1, with 7 bases fitting TRBD1. DNA of the CDR3: TGTGCCAGCAGCTCGCAGGGGGTTGAAGCTTTCTTT. Its translation: CASSSQGVEAFF.